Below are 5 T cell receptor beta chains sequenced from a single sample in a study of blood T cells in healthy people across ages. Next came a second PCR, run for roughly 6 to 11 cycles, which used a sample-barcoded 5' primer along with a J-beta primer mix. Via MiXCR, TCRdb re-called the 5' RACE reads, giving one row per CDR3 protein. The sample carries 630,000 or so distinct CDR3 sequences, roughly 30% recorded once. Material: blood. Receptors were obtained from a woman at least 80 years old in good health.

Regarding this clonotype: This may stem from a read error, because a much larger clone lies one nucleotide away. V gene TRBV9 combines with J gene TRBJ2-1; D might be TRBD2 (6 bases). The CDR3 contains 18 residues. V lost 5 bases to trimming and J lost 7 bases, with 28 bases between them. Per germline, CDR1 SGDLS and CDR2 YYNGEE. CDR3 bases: TGTGCCAGCAGTTCCGGACTAACAGGTCGAGGGCTTTTGAATGAGCAGTTCTTC. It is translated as CASSSGLTGRGLLNEQFF.

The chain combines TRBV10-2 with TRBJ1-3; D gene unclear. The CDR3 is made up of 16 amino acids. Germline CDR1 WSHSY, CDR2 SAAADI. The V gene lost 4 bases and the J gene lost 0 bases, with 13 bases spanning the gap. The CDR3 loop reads CASSAIPSSSGNTIYF. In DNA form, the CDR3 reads TGCGCCAGCAGTGCAATCCCGTCGAGCTCTGGAAACACCATATATTTT.

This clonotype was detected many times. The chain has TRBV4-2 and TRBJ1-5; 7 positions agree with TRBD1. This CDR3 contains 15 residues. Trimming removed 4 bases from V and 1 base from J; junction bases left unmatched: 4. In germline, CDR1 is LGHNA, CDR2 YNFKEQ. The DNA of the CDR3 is TGTGCCAGCAGCCTCCAACAGGGGAGCAATCAGCCCCAGCATTTT. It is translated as CASSLQQGSNQPQHF.

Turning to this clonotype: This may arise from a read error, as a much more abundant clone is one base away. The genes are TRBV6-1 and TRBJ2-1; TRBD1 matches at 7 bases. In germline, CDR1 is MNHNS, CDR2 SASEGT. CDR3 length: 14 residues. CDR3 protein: CAGSAQTGFNEQFF. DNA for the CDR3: TGTGCCGGCAGTGCCCAGACAGGGTTCAATGAGCAGTTCTTC.

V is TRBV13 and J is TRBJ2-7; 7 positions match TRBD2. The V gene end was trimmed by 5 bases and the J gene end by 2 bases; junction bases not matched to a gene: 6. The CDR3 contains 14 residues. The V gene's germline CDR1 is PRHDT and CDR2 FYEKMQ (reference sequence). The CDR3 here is CASSPPGGTYEQYF. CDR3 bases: TGTGCCAGCAGCCCCCCGGGGGGAACCTACGAGCAGTACTTC.